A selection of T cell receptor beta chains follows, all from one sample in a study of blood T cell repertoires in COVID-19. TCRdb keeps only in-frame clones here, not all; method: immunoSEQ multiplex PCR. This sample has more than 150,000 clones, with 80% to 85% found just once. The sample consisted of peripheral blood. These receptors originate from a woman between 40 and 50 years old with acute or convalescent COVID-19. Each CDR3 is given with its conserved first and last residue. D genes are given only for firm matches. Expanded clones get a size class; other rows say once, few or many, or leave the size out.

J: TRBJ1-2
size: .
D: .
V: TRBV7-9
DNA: TGTGCCAGCAGTCATCACCAGGGTCTTAGCTATGGCTACACCTTC
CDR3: CASSHHQGLSYGYTF

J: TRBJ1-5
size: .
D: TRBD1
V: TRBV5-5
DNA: TGTGCCAGCAGCCCCGACAGGGGTGGAAATCAGCCCCAGCATTTT
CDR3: CASSPDRGGNQPQHF

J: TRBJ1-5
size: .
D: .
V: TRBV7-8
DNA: TGTGCCAGCAGCTTACTGACAGGCCATCAGCCCCAGCATTTT
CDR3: CASSLLTGHQPQHF

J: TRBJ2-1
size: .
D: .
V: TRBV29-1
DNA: TGCAGCGTCGGACAACCGTACAATGAGCAGTTCTTC
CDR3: CSVGQPYNEQFF

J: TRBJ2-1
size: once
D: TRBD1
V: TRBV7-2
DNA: TGTGCCAGCAGCTCTAGCAGGGGGAGCTCCTACAATGAGCAGTTCTTC
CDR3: CASSSSRGSSYNEQFF

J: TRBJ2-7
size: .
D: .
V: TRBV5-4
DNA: TGTGCCAGCAGCTTGGACAGCGGTCCCTACGAGCAGTACTTC
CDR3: CASSLDSGPYEQYF

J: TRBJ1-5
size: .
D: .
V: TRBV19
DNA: TGTGCCAGTTCTGGGCAGACGAACAATCAGCCCCAGCATTTT
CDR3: CASSGQTNNQPQHF

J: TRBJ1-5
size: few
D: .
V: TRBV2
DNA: TGTGCCAGCCAGGCGGGTTTCAATCAGCCCCAGCATTTT
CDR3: CASQAGFNQPQHF

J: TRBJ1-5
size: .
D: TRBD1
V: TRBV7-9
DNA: TGTGCCAGCAGCTTAGGGACAGGGGGTTTAAATCAGCCCCAGCATTTT
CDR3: CASSLGTGGLNQPQHF

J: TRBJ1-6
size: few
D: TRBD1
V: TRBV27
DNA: TGTGCCAGCAGCAATATTGGTGGGACAGGGGCTTCACCCCTCCACTTT
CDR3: CASSNIGGTGASPLHF

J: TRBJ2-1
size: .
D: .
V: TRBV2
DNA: TGTGCCAGCAGTGAAGGAGCGGGCATTTCGTTTTTCTTC
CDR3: CASSEGAGISFFF

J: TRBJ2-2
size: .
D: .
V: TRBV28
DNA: TGTGCCAGCAGTTACCCTCGGTTGGGCCCCGGGGAGCTGTTTTTT
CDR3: CASSYPRLGPGELFF

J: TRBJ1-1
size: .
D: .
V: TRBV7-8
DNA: TGTGCCAGCAGCTTAGGACCGGGTTCGGTTGAGGCTTTCTTT
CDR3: CASSLGPGSVEAFF

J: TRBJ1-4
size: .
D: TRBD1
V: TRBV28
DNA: TGTGCCAGCAGTTTGAATGGTCAGGGGGATTATGAAAAACTGTTTTTT
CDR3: CASSLNGQGDYEKLFF

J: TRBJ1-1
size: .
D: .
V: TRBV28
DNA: TGTGCCAGCAGTTCGCGATGGACTGAAGCTTTCTTT
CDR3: CASSSRWTEAFF

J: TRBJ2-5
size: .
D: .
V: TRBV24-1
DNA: TGTGCCACCAGTGGGGACACTGGGGAGACCCAGTACTTC
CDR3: CATSGDTGETQYF

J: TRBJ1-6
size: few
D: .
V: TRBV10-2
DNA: TGCGCCAGCAGAGGGGGTTCCTATAATTCACCCCTCCACTTT
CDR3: CASRGGSYNSPLHF

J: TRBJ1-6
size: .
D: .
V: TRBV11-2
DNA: TGTGCCAGCAGCTTATCTAGGGGGTCACCCCTCCACTTT
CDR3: CASSLSRGSPLHF

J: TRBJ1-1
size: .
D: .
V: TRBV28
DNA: TGTGCCAGCAGTTTGGCAGGGGCTCCGGACACTGAAGCTTTCTTT
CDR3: CASSLAGAPDTEAFF

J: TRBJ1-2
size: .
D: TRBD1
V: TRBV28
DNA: TGTGCCAGCAGAAGGGACAGACTCTATGGCTACACCTTC
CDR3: CASRRDRLYGYTF

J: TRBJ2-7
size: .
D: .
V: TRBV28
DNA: TGTGCCAGCAGTTGGGTCGGTTCAACAGGATGGTACGAGCAGTACTTC
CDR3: CASSWVGSTGWYEQYF

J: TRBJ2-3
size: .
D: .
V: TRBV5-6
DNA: TGTGCCAGCAGCTGGGGGGATCTCACAGATACGCAGTATTTT
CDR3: CASSWGDLTDTQYF

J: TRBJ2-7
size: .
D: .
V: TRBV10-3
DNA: TGTGCCATCAGGACAAAGACCTACGAGCAGTACTTC
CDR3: CAIRTKTYEQYF

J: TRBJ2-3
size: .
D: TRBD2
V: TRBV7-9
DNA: TGTGCCAGCAGCCGCCTTACTAGCGGGGGACGCACAGATACGCAGTATTTT
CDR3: CASSRLTSGGRTDTQYF

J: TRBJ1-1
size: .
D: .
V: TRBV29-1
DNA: TGCAGCGTTGTGAGGGAGAGAGCTTTCTTT
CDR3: CSVVRERAFF

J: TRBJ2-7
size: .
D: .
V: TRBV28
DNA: TGTGCCAGCAGTCAATACAGGGACGAGCAGTACTTC
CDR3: CASSQYRDEQYF

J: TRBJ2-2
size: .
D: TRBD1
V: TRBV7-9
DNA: TGTGCCAGCAGCCCTCACCTTAGACAGGGGACCAACACCGGGGAGCTGTTTTTT
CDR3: CASSPHLRQGTNTGELFF

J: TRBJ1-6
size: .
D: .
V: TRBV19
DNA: TGTGCCAGTAGTACCGTCGATCTTCTCCGGGGACTAAATTCACCCCTCCACTTT
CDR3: CASSTVDLLRGLNSPLHF

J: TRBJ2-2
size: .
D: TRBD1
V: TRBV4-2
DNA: TGTGCCAGCAGCCAAGTCGGGGGACAGGGGCGCTGGGAGCTGTTTTTT
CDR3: CASSQVGGQGRWELFF

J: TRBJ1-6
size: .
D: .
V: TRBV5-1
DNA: TGCGCCAGCAGCCGCGGGAATTCACCCCTCCACTTT
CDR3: CASSRGNSPLHF

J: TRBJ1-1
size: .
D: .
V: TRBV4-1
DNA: TGCGCCAGCAGCCAAGCGGGAGGAAGGGACACTGAAGCTTTCTTT
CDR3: CASSQAGGRDTEAFF

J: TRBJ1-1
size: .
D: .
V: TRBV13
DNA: TGTGCCAGCAGCTTAGGCAGGGCCCTGAACACTGAAGCTTTCTTT
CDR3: CASSLGRALNTEAFF

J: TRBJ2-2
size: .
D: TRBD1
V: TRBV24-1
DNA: TGTGCCACCAGTGACCCGGGACAGGGGAATACCGGGGAGCTGTTTTTT
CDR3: CATSDPGQGNTGELFF

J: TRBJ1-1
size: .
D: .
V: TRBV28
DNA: TGTGCCACCTTAAGTCCGGGGCGGGGCACTGAAGCTTTCTTT
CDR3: CATLSPGRGTEAFF